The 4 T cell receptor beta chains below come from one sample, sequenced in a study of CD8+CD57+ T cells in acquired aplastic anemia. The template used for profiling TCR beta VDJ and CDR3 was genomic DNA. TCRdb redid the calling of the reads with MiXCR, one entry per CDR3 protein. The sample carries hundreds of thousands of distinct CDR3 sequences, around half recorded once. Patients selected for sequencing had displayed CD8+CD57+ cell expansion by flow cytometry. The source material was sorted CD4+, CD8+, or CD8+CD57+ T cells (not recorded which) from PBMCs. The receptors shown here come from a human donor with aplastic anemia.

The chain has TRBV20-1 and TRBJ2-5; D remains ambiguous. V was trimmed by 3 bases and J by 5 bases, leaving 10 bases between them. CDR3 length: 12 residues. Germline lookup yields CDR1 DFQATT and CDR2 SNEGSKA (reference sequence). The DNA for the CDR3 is TGCAGTGCTAGGGAATTCGGGGAGACCCAGTACTTC. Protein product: CSAREFGETQYF.

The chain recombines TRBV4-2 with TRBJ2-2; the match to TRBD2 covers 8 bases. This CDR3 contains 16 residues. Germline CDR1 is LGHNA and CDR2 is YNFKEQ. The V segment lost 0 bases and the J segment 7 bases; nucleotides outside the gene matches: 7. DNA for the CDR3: TGTGCCAGCAGCCAAGATCGGGGGGGGGCCAACGGGGAGCTGTTTTTT. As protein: CASSQDRGGANGELFF.

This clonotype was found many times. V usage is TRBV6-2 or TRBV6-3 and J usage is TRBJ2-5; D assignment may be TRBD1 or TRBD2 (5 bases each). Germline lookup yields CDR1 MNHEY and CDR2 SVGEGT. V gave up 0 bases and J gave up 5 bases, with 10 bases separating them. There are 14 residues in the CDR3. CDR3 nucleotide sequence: TGTGCCAGCAGTTACTCGAGCGAGGGGGAGACCCAGTACTTC. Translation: CASSYSSEGETQYF.

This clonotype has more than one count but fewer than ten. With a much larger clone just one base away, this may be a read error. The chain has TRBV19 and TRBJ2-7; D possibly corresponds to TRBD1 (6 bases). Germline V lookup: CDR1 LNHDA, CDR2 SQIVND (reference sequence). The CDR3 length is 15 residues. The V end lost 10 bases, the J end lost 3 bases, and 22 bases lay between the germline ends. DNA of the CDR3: TGTGCCACCCGATCTGTTACAGGGAACCTCTACGAGCAGTACTTC. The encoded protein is CATRSVTGNLYEQYF.